This T cell receptor beta chain was sequenced in a study of shared clonotypes between healthy human individuals. The study, taken as a whole, reports: Naive subsets generally had larger estimated richness than memory subsets.

Losses at the gene ends were 11 bases for V and 4 bases for J; bases not matched to a gene: 9. This CDR3 is built from 15 residues. Looked up from germline, CDR1 is MDHEN and CDR2 is SYDVKM. Generated by immunoSEQ multiplex PCR, the TCRdb table keeps only in-frame clones and is missing some. The sample lists roughly 640,000 clones, around 97% seen once, with approximately 0.057% in the top ten. This clone was detected once. Its antigen is undetermined. Material for sequencing was naive CD4+ T cells sorted from blood. Sample subset: CD45RA+ positively selected. The clonotype was recovered from a woman aged 25 to 45 in good health. The chain links TRBV28 to TRBJ2-3; the match to TRBD2 covers 13 bases. This chain's CDR3 is CADRRTSGSADTQYF. In nucleotides, the CDR3 is TGTGCCGACAGGAGGACTAGCGGGAGCGCAGATACGCAGTATTTT.